What follows is one TCR beta chain and its context. What this receptor recognizes is not known. To determine HCMV serostatus, a commercial ELISA kit was used to detect HCMV-specific IgG in serum. Ficoll density gradient centrifugation was used to isolate peripheral blood mononuclear cells from blood. This sample is part of a study of T cells expressing NK-cell markers (TCRdb year 2020). Concerning the study at large: TCR beta-chain repertoires were profiled in sorted CD3+CD56+NKG2C+, CD3+CD56+NKG2C- and CD3+CD56-NKG2C+ T-cell subsets from eight donors. Of the eight sequenced donors, seven were found to be HCMV-seropositive and one was found to be HCMV-seronegative. The eight sequenced donors were randomly selected healthy volunteers, three men and five women. Libraries were sequenced as 2 x 150 bp reads on Illumina HiSeq 2000/2500, MiSeq or NextSeq. The research as a whole found: Those dominant clonotypes were again the most abundant among CD3+CD56-NKG2C+ cells in a handful of donors, at roughly 25-60.1%. Whether the expanded NKG2C-expressing T cell clones were specific for HCMV antigens remained unclear. In a handful of donors, the dominant CD3+CD56+NKG2C+ clonotypes were among the top 10 CD8+ clonotypes and accounted for roughly 1.0-8% of CD8+ T cells.

The listed sequencing device is Illumina HiSeq 2000. The TCR beta cDNA libraries were made using 5'RACE template switching, a step that added both a universal primer site and unique molecular identifiers. cDNA synthesis was primed from the TCR beta constant segment, followed by two successive PCR amplification steps. For the original study's pipeline: MIGEC was used to demultiplex reads and group reads by UMI, and MiTCR was used to assemble and quantify clonotypes. To exclude erroneous sequences, any TCR cDNA sequence not supported by at least two reads was discarded. The tcR package was used for downstream repertoire analysis, and clonotypes were matched between fractions using CDR3 nucleotide sequence together with V segment. VDJmatch was used to annotate antigen specificity against VDJdb, with one amino acid substitution allowed in CDR3. The reads, reprocessed by TCRdb, yield one row per CDR3 protein sequence and no DNA. The V and J calls shown here were made by TCRdb, not taken from the authors' results. The table kept for this sample lists 120,000 to 150,000 distinct CDR3 sequences. The ten largest make up 12% of the sample.

According to the germline V gene, CDR1 reads SNHLY and CDR2 reads FYNNEI. Spanning cysteine to phenylalanine, the CDR3 consists of 16 amino acids. The entry carries no DNA sequence. The TCR sequence derives from a young man in good health. Donor details come from another sample of the same person, matched by shared clones. Sequencing was carried out using blood T cells: a sorted CD56 or NKG2C T cell subset, CD4+ or CD8+ T cells, or bulk PBMC T cells (not recorded which). The rearranged segments are TRBV2 and TRBJ2-5; the TCRdb D gene call, TRBD2, has no DNA to confirm it. This receptor has the CDR3 CASSEGRQGIGETQYF.